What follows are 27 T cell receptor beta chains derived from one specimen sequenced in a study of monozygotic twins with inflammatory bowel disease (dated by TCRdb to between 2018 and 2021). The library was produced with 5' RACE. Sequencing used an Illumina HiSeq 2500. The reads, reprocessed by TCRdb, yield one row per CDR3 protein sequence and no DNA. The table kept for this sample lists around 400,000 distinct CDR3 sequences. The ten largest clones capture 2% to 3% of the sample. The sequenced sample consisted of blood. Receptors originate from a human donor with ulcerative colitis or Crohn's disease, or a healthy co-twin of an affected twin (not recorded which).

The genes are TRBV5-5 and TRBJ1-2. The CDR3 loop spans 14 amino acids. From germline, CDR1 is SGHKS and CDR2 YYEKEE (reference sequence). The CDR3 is CASSLDRQNYGYTF.

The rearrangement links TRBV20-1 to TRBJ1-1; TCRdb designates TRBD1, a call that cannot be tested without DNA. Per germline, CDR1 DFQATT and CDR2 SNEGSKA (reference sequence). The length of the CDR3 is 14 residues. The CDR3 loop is CSAREGGAGTEAFF.

CDR3 residues: CASSLQGFGTEAFF. This chain uses TRBV3-1 with TRBJ1-1; as DNA is missing, the TRBD1 call by TCRdb cannot be tested. In germline, CDR1 is LGHDT, CDR2 YNNKEL (reference sequence). CDR3 length: 14 residues.

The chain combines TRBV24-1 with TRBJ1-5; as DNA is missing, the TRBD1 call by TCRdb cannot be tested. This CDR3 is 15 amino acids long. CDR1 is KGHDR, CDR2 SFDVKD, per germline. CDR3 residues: CATSDPGLSNQPQHF.

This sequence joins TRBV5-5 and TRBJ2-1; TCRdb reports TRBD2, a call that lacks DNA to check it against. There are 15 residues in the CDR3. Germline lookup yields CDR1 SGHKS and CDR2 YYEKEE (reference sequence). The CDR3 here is CASRLAGGLGDEQFF.

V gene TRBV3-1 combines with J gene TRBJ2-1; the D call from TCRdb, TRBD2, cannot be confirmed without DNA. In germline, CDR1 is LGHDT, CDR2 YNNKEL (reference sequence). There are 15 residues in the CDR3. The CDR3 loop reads CASSQTGGGLGEQFF.

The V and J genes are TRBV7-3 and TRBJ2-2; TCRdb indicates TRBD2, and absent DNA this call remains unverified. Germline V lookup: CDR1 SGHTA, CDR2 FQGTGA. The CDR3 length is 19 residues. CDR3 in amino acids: CASSLKGGASGKNTGELFF.

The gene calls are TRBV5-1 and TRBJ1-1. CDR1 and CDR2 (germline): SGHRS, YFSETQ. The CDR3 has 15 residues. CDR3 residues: CASSLAFGGSTEAFF.

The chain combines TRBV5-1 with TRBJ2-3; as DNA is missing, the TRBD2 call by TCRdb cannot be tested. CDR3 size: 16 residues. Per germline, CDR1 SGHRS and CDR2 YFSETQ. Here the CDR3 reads CASSLGLAGRADTQYF.

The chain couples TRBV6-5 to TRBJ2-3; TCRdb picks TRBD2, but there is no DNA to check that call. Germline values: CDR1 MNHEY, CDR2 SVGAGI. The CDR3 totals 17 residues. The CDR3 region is CASSYSWANSITDTQYF.

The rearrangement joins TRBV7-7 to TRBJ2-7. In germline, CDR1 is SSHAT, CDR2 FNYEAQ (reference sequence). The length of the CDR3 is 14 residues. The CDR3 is CASSLGWLSYEQYF.

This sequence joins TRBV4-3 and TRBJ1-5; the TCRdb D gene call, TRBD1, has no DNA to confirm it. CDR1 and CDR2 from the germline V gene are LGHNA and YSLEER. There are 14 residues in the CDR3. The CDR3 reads CASGPDRGGQPQHF.

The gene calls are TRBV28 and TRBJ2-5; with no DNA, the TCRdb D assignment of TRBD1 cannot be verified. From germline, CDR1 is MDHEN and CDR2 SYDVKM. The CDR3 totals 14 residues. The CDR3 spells CASSGGTGSGTQYF.

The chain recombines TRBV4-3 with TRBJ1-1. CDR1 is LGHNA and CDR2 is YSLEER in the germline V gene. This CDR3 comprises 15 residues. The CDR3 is CASSGLGTPHTEAFF.

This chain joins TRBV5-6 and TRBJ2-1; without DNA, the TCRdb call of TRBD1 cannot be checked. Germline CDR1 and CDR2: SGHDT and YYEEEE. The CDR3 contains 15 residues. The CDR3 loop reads CASSLGAGGRNEQFF.

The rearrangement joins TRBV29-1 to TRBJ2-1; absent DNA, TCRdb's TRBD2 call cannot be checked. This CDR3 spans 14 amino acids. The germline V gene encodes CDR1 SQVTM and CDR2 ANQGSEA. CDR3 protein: CSVDPRDYYNEQFF.

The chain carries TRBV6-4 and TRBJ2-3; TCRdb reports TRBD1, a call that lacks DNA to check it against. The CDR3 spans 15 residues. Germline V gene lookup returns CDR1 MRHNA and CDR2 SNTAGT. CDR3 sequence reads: CASSDSRGGPDTQYF.

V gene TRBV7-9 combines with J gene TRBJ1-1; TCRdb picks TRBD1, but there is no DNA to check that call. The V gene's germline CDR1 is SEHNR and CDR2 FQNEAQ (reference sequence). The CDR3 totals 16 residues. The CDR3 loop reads CASTLRGTQGNTEAFF. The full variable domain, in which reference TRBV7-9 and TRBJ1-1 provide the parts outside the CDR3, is DTGVSQNPRHKITKRGQNVTFRCDPISEHNRLYWYRQTLGQGPEFLTYFQNEAQLEKSRLLSDRFSAERPKGSFSTLEIQRTEQGDSAMYLCASTLRGTQGNTEAFFGQGTRLTVV.

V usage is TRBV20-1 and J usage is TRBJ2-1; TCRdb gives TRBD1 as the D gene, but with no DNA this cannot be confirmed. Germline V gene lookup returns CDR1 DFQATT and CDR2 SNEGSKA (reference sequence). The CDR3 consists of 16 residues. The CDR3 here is CSARDIRGSSYNEQFF.

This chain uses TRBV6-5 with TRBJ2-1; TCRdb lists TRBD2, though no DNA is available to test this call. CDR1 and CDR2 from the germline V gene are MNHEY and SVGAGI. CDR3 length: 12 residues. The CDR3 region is CASSYGGNEQFF.

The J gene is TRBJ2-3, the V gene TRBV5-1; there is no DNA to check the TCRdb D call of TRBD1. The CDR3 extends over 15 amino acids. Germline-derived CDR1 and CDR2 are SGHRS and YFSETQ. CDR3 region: CASSLILPGGNTQYF.

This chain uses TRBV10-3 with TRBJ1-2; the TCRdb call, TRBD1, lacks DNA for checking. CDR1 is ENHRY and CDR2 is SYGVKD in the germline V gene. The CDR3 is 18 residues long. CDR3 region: CAISDQGGQGRFNYGYTF.

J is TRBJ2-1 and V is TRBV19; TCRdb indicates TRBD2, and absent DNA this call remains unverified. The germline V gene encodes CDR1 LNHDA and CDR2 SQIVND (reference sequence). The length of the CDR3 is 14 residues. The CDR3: CASTGTQSRNEQFF.

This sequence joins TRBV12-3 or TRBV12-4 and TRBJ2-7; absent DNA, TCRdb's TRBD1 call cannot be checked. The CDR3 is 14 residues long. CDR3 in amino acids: CASSTGGTGYEQYF.

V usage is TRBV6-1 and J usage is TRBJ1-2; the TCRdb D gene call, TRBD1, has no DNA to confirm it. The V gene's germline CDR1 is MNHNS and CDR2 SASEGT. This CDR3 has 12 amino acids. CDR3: CADWEGGYGYTF.

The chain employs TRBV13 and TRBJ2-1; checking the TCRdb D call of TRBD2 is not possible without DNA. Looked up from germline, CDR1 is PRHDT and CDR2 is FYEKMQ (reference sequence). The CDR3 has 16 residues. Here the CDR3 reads CASSPPTSGRGNEQFF.

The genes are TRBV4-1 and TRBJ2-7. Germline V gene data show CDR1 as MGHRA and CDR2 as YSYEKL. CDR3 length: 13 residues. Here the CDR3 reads CASSQDPRYEQYF.